The next 19 T cell receptor beta chains were all read from a single sample in a study of OX40 agonist ivuxolimab in advanced cancers. The repertoire was sequenced with immunoSEQ multiplex PCR; TCRdb's copy has only in-frame clones and lacks some. This table holds just under 95,000 clones, around 90% found once. The input for sequencing was CD4+ or CD8+ T cells sorted from blood, taken in a trial of the OX40 agonist ivuxolimab. The receptors shown here come from an adult with an advanced solid tumor such as melanoma, head and neck, liver or kidney cancer.

V gene TRBV10-3 combines with J gene TRBJ2-7, with TRBD1 matching 9 bases. The germline V gene encodes CDR1 ENHRY and CDR2 SYGVKD. This CDR3 contains 16 residues. The ends lost 0 bases at V and 7 bases at J; junction bases unmatched: 10. This chain's CDR3 is CAISESGVQGAGEQYF. The CDR3 DNA is TGTGCCATCAGTGAGTCGGGGGTACAGGGGGCAGGGGAGCAGTACTTC.

The chain uses TRBV7-3 and TRBJ1-1; the D gene is possibly TRBD1 (5 bases). The CDR3 runs 15 residues. Germline-derived CDR1 and CDR2 are SGHTA and FQGTGA. Deletions cut 3 bases from V and 2 bases from J, with 13 bases between. In DNA, the CDR3 is TGTGCCAGCAGCTTGTCGACAGCTACTAACACTGAAGCTTTCTTT. Amino acid sequence: CASSLSTATNTEAFF.

The V gene is TRBV5-4, the J gene TRBJ1-4; possibly TRBD1 for D (5 bases). The CDR3 sequence is 14 residues long. V was shortened by 4 bases and J by 6 bases, with 13 bases between the two germline ends. The germline CDR1 and CDR2 sequences are SGHNT and YYREEE (reference sequence). The CDR3 DNA follows: TGTGCCAGCAGCCCCAAGGGGAATGATGAAAAACTGTTTTTT. It codes for CASSPKGNDEKLFF.

V and J are TRBV10-1 and TRBJ1-5, with D perhaps TRBD1 (5 bases). V was shortened by 0 bases and J by 3 bases, with 30 bases between the two germline ends. The CDR3 totals 22 residues. Germline loops: CDR1 WNHNN, CDR2 SYGVQD (reference sequence). For the CDR3, the DNA is TGCGCCAGCAGTGAGTCGCTTCGTGGAGGGGATCTTTTAGCGGGGCCCAATCAGCCCCAGCATTTT. It yields the protein CASSESLRGGDLLAGPNQPQHF.

This clone turned up a few times. The chain carries TRBV7-8 and TRBJ2-7, with a tentative D call TRBD1 (6 bases). V was clipped by 2 bases and J by 2 bases, with 10 bases between them. The CDR3 is 14 residues long. CDR1 is SGHVS and CDR2 is FQNEAQ in the germline V gene. CDR3 region: CASSLQRTAYEQYF. CDR3 DNA: TGTGCCAGCAGCTTACAGAGGACAGCCTACGAGCAGTACTTC.

The V call is TRBV19, the J call TRBJ1-6; the D gene is possibly TRBD1 (5 bases). Germline V gives CDR1 LNHDA, CDR2 SQIVND (reference sequence). The CDR3 has 13 amino acids. V was clipped by 10 bases and J by 8 bases, with 15 bases between them. CDR3 sequence (DNA): TGTGCCACCTCCACCTGGGGGGATTCACCCCTCCACTTT. This codes for CATSTWGDSPLHF.

V is TRBV11-2 and J is TRBJ2-1; 9 positions agree with TRBD2. The CDR3 has 17 amino acids. V shed 0 bases, J shed 6 bases, and the junction held 9 bases outside the gene matches. Germline V gene data show CDR1 as SGHAT and CDR2 as FQNNGV. Here the CDR3 reads CASSLDLSSGGRNEQFF. CDR3 nucleotides: TGTGCCAGCAGCTTAGATCTGAGTAGCGGGGGCCGCAATGAGCAGTTCTTC.

A remark on this clone: Other DNA sequences in this sample translate to the same CDR3. The gene calls are TRBV7-6 and TRBJ1-1, with a possible D match to TRBD1 (5 bases). V was pared by 2 bases and J by 7 bases, with 11 bases between. The germline CDR1 and CDR2 sequences are SGHVS and FNYEAQ. The CDR3 has 13 residues. Here the CDR3 reads CASSLRQSGEAFF. The CDR3 nucleotides read TGTGCCAGCAGCTTACGACAGTCGGGTGAAGCTTTCTTT.

V and J are TRBV11-2 and TRBJ1-6, with D unresolved. Trimming stripped 1 base from V and 8 bases from J, with 12 bases between. CDR1 and CDR2 from the germline V gene are SGHAT and FQNNGV. The CDR3 is 15 amino acids. The CDR3 is CASSLVGQNDSPLHF. The DNA of the CDR3 is TGTGCCAGCAGCTTAGTCGGCCAGAACGATTCACCCCTCCACTTT.

CDR3 nucleotide sequence: TGTGCCAGCAGTGGGGACAGGACTAAGCGATCAGGGAACACTGAAGCTTTCTTT. Translating gives CASSGDRTKRSGNTEAFF. The J gene is TRBJ1-1, the V gene TRBV6-1; 8 nucleotides align to TRBD1. Trimming removed 4 bases from V and 1 base from J; junction bases left unmatched: 14. Germline assignment: CDR1 MNHNS and CDR2 SASEGT. This CDR3 has 18 amino acids.

This clone was found once. This CDR3 is CASSVSGNTDTQYF. In DNA, the CDR3 is TGTGCCAGCAGCGTTTCCGGAAACACAGATACGCAGTATTTT. The V and J genes are TRBV9 and TRBJ2-3; D is unresolved. V was shortened by 2 bases and J by 2 bases, with 9 bases between the two germline ends. Looked up from germline, CDR1 is SGDLS and CDR2 is YYNGEE. This CDR3 has 14 residues.

This clone was detected a few times. The CDR3, as DNA: TGTGCCTGTAAACCGGGACGGAACACTGAAGCTTTCTTT. Encoded protein: CACKPGRNTEAFF. The rearrangement joins TRBV30 to TRBJ1-1; tentatively, D is TRBD1 (5 bases). The CDR3 runs 13 residues. The germline CDR1 and CDR2 sequences are GTSNPN and SVGIG (reference sequence). V dropped 6 bases and J dropped 1 base, with 12 bases sitting between them.

The chain joins TRBV30 to TRBJ1-4; no definite D call. This CDR3 spans 13 amino acids. Trimming cost V 1 base and J 0 bases, with 3 bases left between them. From germline, CDR1 is GTSNPN and CDR2 SVGIG (reference sequence). The CDR3 spells CAWSGSTNEKLFF. The CDR3 coding sequence is TGTGCCTGGAGTGGATCAACTAATGAAAAACTGTTTTTT.

The rearrangement joins TRBV7-9 to TRBJ1-2, with 9 positions matching TRBD1. Germline lookup yields CDR1 SEHNR and CDR2 FQNEAQ (reference sequence). This CDR3 is 14 amino acids long. V dropped 4 bases and J dropped 3; count of bases not matched to a gene: 3. The CDR3 DNA follows: TGTGCCAGCAGCTCCCGGACAGGGGACTATGGCTACACCTTC. This translates into CASSSRTGDYGYTF.

This chain connects TRBV2 to TRBJ1-4; no reliable D call. Germline CDR1 SNHLY, CDR2 FYNNEI. The CDR3 loop spans 15 amino acids. Trimming stripped 11 bases from V and 0 bases from J, with 16 bases between. As DNA, the CDR3 is TGTGCCTCCGGCGGGCAATCCCCAACTAATGAAAAACTGTTTTTT. Amino acids: CASGGQSPTNEKLFF.

This rearrangement joins TRBV6-5 to TRBJ2-5; 10 bases fit TRBD2. Germline V lookup: CDR1 MNHEY, CDR2 SVGAGI. The trim removed 2 bases at V and 7 bases at J, leaving 7 bases unmatched. The CDR3 spans 15 residues. Here the CDR3 reads CASSYASGGHRTQYF. CDR3 nucleotide sequence: TGTGCCAGCAGTTACGCTAGCGGGGGCCACCGGACCCAGTACTTC.

The chain recombines TRBV11-2 with TRBJ2-5, with TRBD2 matching over 11 bases. From germline, CDR1 is SGHAT and CDR2 FQNNGV. After removal of 1 base from V and 4 bases from J, the junction contained 5 bases not matched to a gene. The CDR3 loop spans 16 amino acids. The CDR3 is CASSLGSGGARETQYF. CDR3 nucleotides: TGTGCCAGCAGCTTAGGTAGCGGGGGGGCTCGAGAGACCCAGTACTTC.

CDR3 protein: CASSLGATTDTQYF. CDR3 bases: TGTGCCAGCAGCTTAGGGGCAACCACAGATACGCAGTATTTT. V is TRBV5-4 and J is TRBJ2-3; D might be TRBD1 (5 bases). The germline V and J ends were trimmed by 2 bases and 2 bases, with 9 bases remaining between them. CDR3 length: 14 residues. Germline CDR1 reads SGHNT; CDR2 reads YYREEE (reference sequence).

The chain carries TRBV7-9 and TRBJ1-1; D possibly corresponds to TRBD1 (6 bases). V dropped 1 base and J dropped 1 base, with 10 bases sitting between them. The CDR3 runs 15 residues. Germline loops: CDR1 SEHNR, CDR2 FQNEAQ (reference sequence). Written as DNA, the CDR3 is TGTGCCAGCAGCTTAGATCAGGGGAGGAACACTGAAGCTTTCTTT. Its translation: CASSLDQGRNTEAFF.